This TCR beta chain was observed in a study of blood T cell repertoires in COVID-19. Study background: Acute and convalescent COVID-19 samples came from the United States, Italy and Spain.

V shed 5 bases, J shed 4 bases, and the junction held 4 bases outside the gene matches. Germline loops: CDR1 SGHAT, CDR2 FQNNGV. The CDR3 contains 13 residues. Per the authors' pipeline: The assay estimated nucleated cells by amplifying reference gene primers. This table comes from immunoSEQ multiplex PCR, and its TCRdb copy is limited to in-frame clones, with some not included. For V, J and clone size, that table is used; D and trimming come from the DNA. Among around 220,000 clones listed, 82% were seen once. The receptor was derived from a woman older than 75 with active or convalescent COVID-19. The V and J genes are TRBV11-2 and TRBJ1-1; TRBD1 agrees at 7 bases. Input material: peripheral blood. CDR3 DNA sequence: TGTGCCAGCAGCCAACAGGGGACCACTGAAGCTTTCTTT. This sequence encodes CASSQQGTTEAFF.